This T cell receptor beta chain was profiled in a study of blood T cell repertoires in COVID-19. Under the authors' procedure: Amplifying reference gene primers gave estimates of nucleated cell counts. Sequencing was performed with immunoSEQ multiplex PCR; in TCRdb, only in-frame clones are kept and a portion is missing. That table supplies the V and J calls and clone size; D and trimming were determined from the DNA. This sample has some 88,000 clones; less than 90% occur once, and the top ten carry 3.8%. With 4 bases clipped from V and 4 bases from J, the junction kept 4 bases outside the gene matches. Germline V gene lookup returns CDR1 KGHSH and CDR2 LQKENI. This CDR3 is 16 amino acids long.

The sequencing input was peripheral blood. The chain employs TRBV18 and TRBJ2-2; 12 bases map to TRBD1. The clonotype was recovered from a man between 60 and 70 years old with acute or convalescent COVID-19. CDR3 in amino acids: CASSLSGQGATGELFF. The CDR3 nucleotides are TGTGCCAGCTCACTGTCGGGACAGGGGGCCACCGGGGAGCTGTTTTTT.